The 18 T cell receptor beta chains given below trace back to one sample, sequenced in a study of shared T cell receptors in the human thymus. Profiled with immunoSEQ multiplex PCR; TCRdb holds only in-frame clones, not every one. The table has about 660,000 clones, roughly 86% seen once. This sample was shared with a second study, whose subject was human thymus T cells.

Sequencing input: thymocytes. Every receptor here comes from a boy under three years old with a congenital heart defect.

The chain joins TRBV28 to TRBJ1-4; perhaps TRBD1 as D (6 bases). The germline V and J ends were trimmed by 4 bases and 6 bases, with 6 bases remaining between them. The CDR3 has 12 residues. The V gene's germline CDR1 is MDHEN and CDR2 SYDVKM. CDR3 coding DNA: TGTGCCAGCAGTTGGGGGCATGAAAAACTGTTTTTT. It encodes CASSWGHEKLFF. Filled out from reference TRBV28 and TRBJ1-4, the complete variable domain reads DVKVTQSSRYLVKRTGEKVFLECVQDMDHENMFWYRQDPGLGLRLIYFSYDVKMKEKGDIPEGYSVSREKKERFSLILESASTNQTSMYLCASSWGHEKLFFGSGTQLSVL.

The rearrangement joins TRBV19 to TRBJ1-2; D unresolved. In germline, CDR1 is LNHDA, CDR2 SQIVND (reference sequence). Trimming stripped 3 bases from V and 3 bases from J, with 17 bases between. This CDR3 contains 16 residues. The CDR3 spells CASSIDIEQIYYGYTF. The CDR3 nucleotides read TGTGCCAGTAGTATTGATATAGAACAGATCTACTATGGCTACACCTTC.

The gene calls are TRBV10-1 and TRBJ2-7; possible D gene TRBD1, 6 bases. Deletions cut 0 bases from V and 7 bases from J, with 13 bases between. The CDR3 covers 14 residues. Germline V CDR1 and CDR2: WNHNN, SYGVQD (reference sequence). Here the CDR3 reads CASSESDSLGEQYF. The DNA of the CDR3 is TGCGCCAGCAGTGAGTCGGACAGCCTGGGGGAGCAGTACTTC.

J is TRBJ1-1 and V is TRBV28; 12 nucleotides line up with TRBD1. Germline-derived CDR1 and CDR2 are MDHEN and SYDVKM. The CDR3 is 18 amino acids. The junction had 10 bases not matched to a gene; V was cut back by 2 bases and J by 3 bases. The DNA for the CDR3 is TGTGCCAGCAGTTTACCTCGGGACAGGGGGCCTAGGGACACTGAAGCTTTCTTT. It codes for CASSLPRDRGPRDTEAFF.

V gene TRBV7-8 combines with J gene TRBJ1-2; a possible D gene is TRBD1 (6 bases). The CDR3 sequence is 12 residues long. Trimming shortened V by 11 bases and J by 7 bases, and 17 bases separated the two germline ends. From germline, CDR1 is SGHVS and CDR2 FQNEAQ. The CDR3, as DNA: TGTGCCGGGACAAACCGTACTTCTGGCTACACCTTC. Protein sequence: CAGTNRTSGYTF.

The V and J genes are TRBV7-9 and TRBJ2-5; TRBD2 matches at 7 bases. The CDR3 is made up of 17 amino acids. CDR1 SEHNR and CDR2 FQNEAQ come from the germline V gene (reference sequence). Unmatched junction bases numbered 14, after V lost 4 bases and J lost 3 bases. As DNA, the CDR3 is TGTGCCAGCAGCTCATACAGGAGCGGGGAAGGGGAAGAGACCCAGTACTTC. The encoded protein is CASSSYRSGEGEETQYF.

The chain links TRBV2 to TRBJ1-5; 9 nucleotides agree with TRBD1. The V segment lost 4 bases and the J segment 4 bases; nucleotides outside the gene matches: 2. CDR1 and CDR2 from the germline V gene are SNHLY and FYNNEI. This CDR3 region has 14 residues. CDR3 in amino acids: CASSGTGDNQPQHF. As DNA, the CDR3 is TGTGCCAGCAGTGGGACAGGGGATAATCAGCCCCAGCATTTT.

The gene calls are TRBV30 and TRBJ2-7, with 9 nucleotides matching TRBD2. Losses at the gene ends were 2 bases for V and 7 bases for J; bases not matched to a gene: 6. Germline CDR1 is GTSNPN and CDR2 is SVGIG (reference sequence). CDR3 size: 13 residues. CDR3 in DNA: TGTGCCTGGAGTAGTAGCGGGGGTCTAGAGCAGTACTTC. Translating it yields CAWSSSGGLEQYF.

The V call is TRBV2, the J call TRBJ1-2; D is perhaps TRBD1 (5 bases). The V gene lost 8 bases and the J gene lost 4 bases, with 11 bases spanning the gap. The CDR3 runs to 12 residues. Germline V CDR1 and CDR2: SNHLY, FYNNEI. This chain's CDR3 is CASAGRGYGYTF. In DNA, the CDR3 is TGTGCCAGCGCAGGGAGGGGCTATGGCTACACCTTC.

CDR3 coding DNA: TGTGCCAGCACCGGCCGCGCAGGGGGGTATTCACCCCTCCACTTT. This encodes CASTGRAGGYSPLHF. The chain couples TRBV2 to TRBJ1-6, with 7 bases that match TRBD1. The germline V gene encodes CDR1 SNHLY and CDR2 FYNNEI. The CDR3 is made up of 15 amino acids. Germline trimming cut 7 bases from V and 8 bases from J; bases unmatched to any gene: 11.

This clone was observed a single time. This chain uses TRBV7-8 with TRBJ1-2, with a tentative D call TRBD1 (6 bases). The CDR3 loop spans 16 amino acids. Looked up from germline, CDR1 is SGHVS and CDR2 is FQNEAQ. V lost 1 base to trimming and J lost 4 bases, with 16 bases between them. The CDR3 reads CASSLVVAGVGYGYTF. The CDR3, as DNA: TGTGCCAGCAGCTTAGTTGTAGCAGGGGTAGGCTATGGCTACACCTTC.

The chain employs TRBV5-6 and TRBJ1-1; the D is unclear. Germline assignment: CDR1 SGHDT and CDR2 YYEEEE. The V gene lost 4 bases and the J gene lost 0 bases, with 13 bases spanning the gap. The length of the CDR3 is 15 residues. The CDR3 here is CASSGGDKLNTEAFF. Written as DNA, the CDR3 is TGTGCCAGCAGCGGAGGCGACAAGCTGAACACTGAAGCTTTCTTT.

This clone has a single count. The chain carries TRBV28 and TRBJ1-6; 7 bases are shared with TRBD1. CDR1 and CDR2 from the germline V gene are MDHEN and SYDVKM. J lost 7 bases, V lost 4 bases, and 4 bases had no gene match. The CDR3 has 14 amino acids. CDR3 in DNA: TGTGCCAGCAGTTCCCTGGACAGGAATTCACCCCTCCACTTT. As protein: CASSSLDRNSPLHF.

The CDR3, as DNA: TGTGCCAGCAGCCACAGGGGGTCTAGCAATCAGCCCCAGCATTTT. Translating gives CASSHRGSSNQPQHF. V gene TRBV6-1 combines with J gene TRBJ1-5, with 8 bases aligning to TRBD1. The germline V gene encodes CDR1 MNHNS and CDR2 SASEGT. CDR3 length equals 15 residues. Trimming took 6 bases from V and 0 from J; bases not matched to a gene: 4.

This chain links TRBV28 with TRBJ2-4; 10 positions agree with TRBD1. Germline V CDR1 and CDR2: MDHEN, SYDVKM. This CDR3 contains 16 residues. J was trimmed by 2 bases and V by 5 bases; bases with no gene match: 6. The CDR3 loop reads CASSPGTGVTKNIQYF. CDR3 bases: TGTGCCAGCAGTCCAGGGACAGGGGTAACCAAAAACATTCAGTACTTC.

The chain carries TRBV9 and TRBJ1-1; 8 bases align to TRBD1. V was clipped by 3 bases and J by 3 bases; unmatched bases: 10. The CDR3 sequence is 16 residues long. Germline CDR1 and CDR2: SGDLS and YYNGEE. This chain's CDR3 is CASSEEPGQAYTEAFF. For the CDR3, the DNA is TGTGCCAGCAGCGAAGAACCGGGACAGGCGTACACTGAAGCTTTCTTT. The variable domain in full, with the rest retrieved from reference TRBV9 and TRBJ1-1, is DSGVTQTPKHLITATGQRVTLRCSPRSGDLSVYWYQQSLDQGLQFLIQYYNGEERAKGNILERFSAQQFPDLHSELNLSSLELGDSALYFCASSEEPGQAYTEAFFGQGTRLTVV.

The rearrangement joins TRBV6-1 to TRBJ2-2; possible D gene TRBD1, 6 bases. The germline CDR1 and CDR2 sequences are MNHNS and SASEGT. Trimming removed 9 bases at V and 4 bases at J, with 18 bases between. CDR3 length equals 15 residues. Here the CDR3 DNA reads TGTGCCAGTATCCCGGGACACTTTAGCACCGGGGAGCTGTTTTTT. Amino acids: CASIPGHFSTGELFF.

The V call is TRBV29-1, the J call TRBJ2-1, with a weak D call TRBD2 (5 bases). The germline CDR1 and CDR2 sequences are SQVTM and ANQGSEA. This CDR3 contains 16 residues. Trimming took off 1 base at V and 6 bases at J, with 19 bases between the two ends. DNA of the CDR3: TGCAGCGTTGAAGGCGGAGGCGAAATGTCTGGCAATGAGCAGTTCTTC. Amino acid sequence: CSVEGGGEMSGNEQFF.